The rows below give T cell receptor beta chains drawn from one sample of a study of graft-versus-host responses after intestinal transplantation. Profiling relied on immunoSEQ multiplex PCR, and the TCRdb table lists in-frame clones only, not all of them. The sample holds some 77,000 clones; 80% to 95% are singletons and the top ten take approximately 0.64%. The material sequenced was PBMCs, taken 98 days after intestinal transplantation. These receptors were obtained from a human patient who received an intestinal transplant, so some T cells may come from the graft donor. The CDR3 runs from the conserved cysteine through the conserved F or W. The D gene is left open where the match is weak. Some rows mark clone size as missing; the rest say once, few, many or name a class of expanded clone.

16	TRBV2	TRBJ2-3	TRBD2	NA	TGTGCCAGCAATGTAGGGACTAGCGGGGGGGCAGATACGCAGTATTTT	CASNVGTSGGADTQYF
13	TRBV6-1	TRBJ2-7	NA	NA	TGTGCCAGCACGAAGACAGCCGTCTACGAGCAGTACTTC	CASTKTAVYEQYF
12	TRBV7-8	TRBJ2-7	NA	NA	TGTGCCAGCAGCTTAGCCACCTACGAGCAGTACTTC	CASSLATYEQYF
15	TRBV27	TRBJ1-2	NA	once	TGTGCCAGCAGTACGTACGGACGGACGGATTATGGCTACACCTTC	CASSTYGRTDYGYTF
14	TRBV5-6	TRBJ2-7	NA	NA	TGTGCCAGCAGCTTGGGGACTGAAATCTACGAGCAGTACTTC	CASSLGTEIYEQYF
16	TRBV13	TRBJ2-1	TRBD2	NA	TGTGCCAGCAGCTGGACTAGCGGGAGTGTATCGCATGAGCAGTTCTTC	CASSWTSGSVSHEQFF
15	TRBV10-1	TRBJ2-3	NA	NA	TGCGCCAGCAGTGAAGCAGGACAGCTCACAGATACGCAGTATTTT	CASSEAGQLTDTQYF
15	TRBV7-9	TRBJ1-1	TRBD1	NA	TGTGCCAGCAGCTTAGGGGCAGGGGGGAACACTGAAGCTTTCTTT	CASSLGAGGNTEAFF
16	TRBV7-7	TRBJ2-2	NA	NA	TGTGCCAGCAGCCGTGGGTCTGGGGAGAACACCGGGGAGCTGTTTTTT	CASSRGSGENTGELFF
14	TRBV7-9	TRBJ2-7	NA	NA	TGTGCCAGCAGCTTAGATGTCGGTCCGTACGAGCAGTACTTC	CASSLDVGPYEQYF
14	TRBV4-1	TRBJ2-7	TRBD2	NA	TGCGCCAGCAGCCCTGGACTAGCGGGGGGCGAGCAGTACTTC	CASSPGLAGGEQYF
14	TRBV5-4	TRBJ1-2	NA	NA	TGTGCCAGCAGCTTGGAGAAAGTTAACTATGGCTACACCTTC	CASSLEKVNYGYTF
15	TRBV5-1	TRBJ1-1	TRBD1	NA	TGCGCCAGCAGCTTGGAAGGACAGGGATTCACTGAAGCTTTCTTT	CASSLEGQGFTEAFF
16	TRBV7-3	TRBJ2-1	TRBD2	NA	TGTGCCAGCAGCTTATGGGTGGACGGGACTAGAGGTCAACAGTTCTTC	CASSLWVDGTRGQQFF
16	TRBV10-2	TRBJ1-5	TRBD1	NA	TGCGCCAGCAGTGAGCAAGGGACAGGGGGCAATCAGCCCCAGCATTTT	CASSEQGTGGNQPQHF
16	TRBV9	TRBJ2-2	TRBD2	once	TGTGCCAGCAGCGTAGCTGGGGGGGGAAACACCGGGGAGCTGTTTTTT	CASSVAGGGNTGELFF
17	TRBV4-1	TRBJ1-5	TRBD1	NA	TGCGCCAGCAGCCAAGACAGGACAGGGAAAGGGAGGCAGCCCCAGCATTTT	CASSQDRTGKGRQPQHF
17	TRBV2	TRBJ1-2	TRBD1	NA	TGTGCCAGCAGTGAGGTACTCGGGAGGGCAGGGGGCTATGGCTACACCTTC	CASSEVLGRAGGYGYTF
15	TRBV6-5	TRBJ2-7	TRBD2	NA	TGTGCCAGCAGTGCCCCTTTAGCGGGGGCCTACGAGCAGTACTTC	CASSAPLAGAYEQYF
14	TRBV27	TRBJ2-3	NA	NA	TGTGCCAGCAGTTTATGGGGGGCTGGAGATACGCAGTATTTT	CASSLWGAGDTQYF
15	TRBV11-2	TRBJ2-1	TRBD2	NA	TGTGCCAGCAGCTTCACTAGCGGGAGCTACAATGAGCAGTTCTTC	CASSFTSGSYNEQFF
17	TRBV28	TRBJ1-6	NA	NA	TGTGCCAGCAGTTTATGGCAGGGTTTGCTACTTAATTCACCCCTCCACTTT	CASSLWQGLLLNSPLHF